Following are 10 T cell receptor beta chains from one sample sequenced in a study of blood T cell repertoires in COVID-19 (dated by TCRdb to about 2020). The library was produced with the immunoSEQ multiplex PCR assay. Held by TCRdb, this immuneACCESS table contains in-frame sequences only and omits some clones. Under half of the omission traces to an unresolved V gene where checked; the cause of the rest is unknown. In all, the sample holds a few hundred thousand clones, and 75% to 90% of those were seen once. The ten largest clones take up about 9.3% of the sample. Sequenced: PBMCs or T cells enriched from blood (not recorded which). The receptor set was obtained from a middle-aged man who had recovered from COVID-19.

V and J are TRBV30 and TRBJ1-6; a weak D match, TRBD1 (6 bases). This CDR3 has 14 residues. Trimming took off 3 bases at V and 6 bases at J, with 12 bases between the two ends. Germline assignment: CDR1 GTSNPN and CDR2 SVGIG (reference sequence). The CDR3 nucleotides read TGTGCCTGGAGGGTAGCAGGGGCTAATTCACCCCTCCACTTT. The encoded protein is CAWRVAGANSPLHF.

This clone appeared a single time. The V gene is TRBV3-1 (or the pseudogene TRBV3-2), the J gene TRBJ2-3; 10 bases are a match to TRBD2. The CDR3 extends over 16 amino acids. V gave up 2 bases and J gave up 0 bases; unmatched junction bases: 2. Germline V CDR1 and CDR2: LGHDT, YNNKEL (reference sequence). The CDR3 reads CASSQKTSGSTDTQYF. CDR3 in DNA: TGTGCCAGCAGCCAAAAGACTAGCGGGAGCACAGATACGCAGTATTTT.

The rearrangement joins TRBV12-3 or TRBV12-4 to TRBJ2-1; 7 nucleotides align to TRBD1. Trimming removed 2 bases from V and 13 bases from J; junction bases left unmatched: 5. The CDR3 covers 12 residues. CDR3 DNA: TGTGCCAGCAGTTTATTGGGACAGCGTCAGTTCTTC. This translates into CASSLLGQRQFF.

This chain connects TRBV4-2 to TRBJ1-4; a weak D match, TRBD1 (6 bases). The CDR3 has 14 amino acids. The V end was cut by 4 bases, the J end by 8 bases, with 14 bases between. Germline-derived CDR1 and CDR2 are LGHNA and YNFKEQ. CDR3 amino acids: CASSLQGYGEKLFF. CDR3 nucleotide sequence: TGTGCCAGCAGCCTCCAGGGGTATGGCGAAAAACTGTTTTTT.

The V gene is TRBV6-6, the J gene TRBJ2-1; 7 positions match TRBD1. In germline, CDR1 is MNHNY, CDR2 SVGAGI (reference sequence). The CDR3 is made up of 13 amino acids. V lost 6 bases and J lost 9; bases outside the gene matches: 8. CDR3 residues: CASRPTGWSEQFF. Written as DNA, the CDR3 is TGTGCCAGCAGACCGACAGGGTGGAGTGAGCAGTTCTTC.

V usage is TRBV30 and J usage is TRBJ1-1, with 7 bases identical to TRBD1. The germline CDR1 and CDR2 sequences are GTSNPN and SVGIG (reference sequence). The CDR3 is made up of 12 amino acids. V lost 4 bases and J lost 4; bases outside the gene matches: 3. DNA of the CDR3: TGTGCCTGGAATGCAGGGGGCACTGAAGCTTTCTTT. It is translated as CAWNAGGTEAFF.

This clone showed up many times. The chain has TRBV2 and TRBJ2-5; 9 nucleotides agree with TRBD1. V dropped 5 bases and J dropped 5; count of bases not matched to a gene: 6. This CDR3 has 14 amino acids. Germline V lookup: CDR1 SNHLY, CDR2 FYNNEI. CDR3 residues: CASSTGQGGETQYF. CDR3 nucleotides: TGTGCCAGCAGTACGGGACAGGGAGGCGAGACCCAGTACTTC.

This clone appeared a single time. The chain joins TRBV27 to TRBJ1-6, with no clear D. In germline, CDR1 is MNHEY, CDR2 SMNVEV (reference sequence). This CDR3 contains 16 residues. V shed 5 bases and J shed 0 bases, with 11 bases lying between them. CDR3 sequence (DNA): TGTGCCAGCAGTCCAGACCGGAGCTCCTATAATTCACCCCTCCACTTT. It encodes CASSPDRSSYNSPLHF.

This chain connects TRBV12-3 or TRBV12-4 to TRBJ1-1; D ambiguous. Trimming removed 7 bases at V and 1 base at J, with 10 bases between. CDR3 length equals 13 residues. CDR3 bases: TGTGCCAGCACGTACACAGCGAACACTGAAGCTTTCTTT. Protein product: CASTYTANTEAFF.

The chain is built from TRBV6-1 and TRBJ1-2; perhaps TRBD1 as D (5 bases). This CDR3 is built from 14 residues. CDR1 and CDR2 from the germline V gene are MNHNS and SASEGT. V lost 0 bases and J lost 9, with 14 bases in between. The CDR3 sequence is CASSEAALGLSYTF. The CDR3 DNA is TGTGCCAGCAGTGAAGCGGCCCTGGGGCTCAGCTACACCTTC.